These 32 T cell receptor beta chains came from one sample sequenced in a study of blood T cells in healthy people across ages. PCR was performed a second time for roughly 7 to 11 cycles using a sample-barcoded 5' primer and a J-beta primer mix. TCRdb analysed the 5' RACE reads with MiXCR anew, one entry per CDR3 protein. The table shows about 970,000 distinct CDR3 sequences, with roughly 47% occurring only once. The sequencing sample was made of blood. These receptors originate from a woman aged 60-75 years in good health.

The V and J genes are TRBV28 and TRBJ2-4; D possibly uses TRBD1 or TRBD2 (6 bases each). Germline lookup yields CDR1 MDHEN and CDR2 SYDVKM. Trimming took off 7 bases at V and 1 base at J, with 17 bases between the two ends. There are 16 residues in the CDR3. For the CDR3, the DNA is TGTGCCAGCAATTCAAGGGGGGTAGTGGCCAAAAACATTCAGTACTTC. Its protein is CASNSRGVVAKNIQYF.

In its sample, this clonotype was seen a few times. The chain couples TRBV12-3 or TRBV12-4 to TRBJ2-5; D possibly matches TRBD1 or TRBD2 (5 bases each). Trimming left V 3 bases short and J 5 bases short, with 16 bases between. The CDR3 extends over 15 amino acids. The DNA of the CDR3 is TGTGCCAGCAGTTTGCTGGGGGATGGGTTGGAGACCCAGTACTTC. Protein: CASSLLGDGLETQYF.

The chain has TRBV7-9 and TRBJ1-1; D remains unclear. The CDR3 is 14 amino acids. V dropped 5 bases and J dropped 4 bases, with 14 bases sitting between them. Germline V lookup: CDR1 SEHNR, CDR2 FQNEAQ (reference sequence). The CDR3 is CASSAGDLGTEAFF. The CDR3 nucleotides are TGTGCCAGCAGCGCCGGGGATTTGGGCACTGAAGCTTTCTTT. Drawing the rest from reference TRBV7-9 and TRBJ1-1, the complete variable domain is DTGVSQNPRHKITKRGQNVTFRCDPISEHNRLYWYRQTLGQGPEFLTYFQNEAQLEKSRLLSDRFSAERPKGSFSTLEIQRTEQGDSAMYLCASSAGDLGTEAFFGQGTRLTVV.

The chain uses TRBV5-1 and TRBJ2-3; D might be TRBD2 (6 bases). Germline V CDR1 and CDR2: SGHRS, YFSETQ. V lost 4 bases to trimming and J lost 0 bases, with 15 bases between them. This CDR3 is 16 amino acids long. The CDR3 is CASSLLVGGSTDTQYF. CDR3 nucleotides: TGCGCCAGCAGCCTCCTAGTCGGGGGTAGCACAGATACGCAGTATTTT.

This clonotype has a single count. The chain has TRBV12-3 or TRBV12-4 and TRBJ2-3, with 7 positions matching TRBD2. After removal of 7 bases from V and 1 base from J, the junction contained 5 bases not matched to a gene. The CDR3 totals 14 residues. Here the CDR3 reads CASTPRGGTDTQYF. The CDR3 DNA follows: TGTGCCAGCACCCCTCGGGGGGGCACAGATACGCAGTATTTT.

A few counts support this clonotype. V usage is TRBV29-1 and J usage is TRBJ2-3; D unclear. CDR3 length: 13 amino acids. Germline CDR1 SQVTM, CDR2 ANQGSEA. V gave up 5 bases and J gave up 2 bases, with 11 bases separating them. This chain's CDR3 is CSVRVGFTDTQYF. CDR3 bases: TGCAGCGTTCGGGTGGGCTTCACAGATACGCAGTATTTT.

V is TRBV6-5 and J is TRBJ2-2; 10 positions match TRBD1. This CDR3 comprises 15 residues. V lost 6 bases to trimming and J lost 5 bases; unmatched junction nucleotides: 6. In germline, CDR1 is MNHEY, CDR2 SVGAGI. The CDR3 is CASSRDRGGTGELFF. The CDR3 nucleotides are TGTGCCAGCAGCAGGGACAGGGGCGGGACCGGGGAGCTGTTTTTT.

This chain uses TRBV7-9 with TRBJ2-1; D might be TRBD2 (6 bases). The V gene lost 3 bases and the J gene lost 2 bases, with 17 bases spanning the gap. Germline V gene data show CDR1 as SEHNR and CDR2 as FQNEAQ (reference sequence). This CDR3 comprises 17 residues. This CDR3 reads CASSLRRAGRPYNEQFF. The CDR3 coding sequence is TGTGCCAGCAGCTTGAGACGAGCGGGCAGACCCTACAATGAGCAGTTCTTC.

CDR3 protein: CATSRSRAGIRSEKLFF. The CDR3 DNA sequence: TGTGCCACCAGCCGTTCTCGCGCCGGGATCAGGAGTGAAAAACTGTTTTTT. V usage is TRBV15 and J usage is TRBJ1-4, with D unclear. Germline CDR1 LNHNV, CDR2 YYDKDF (reference sequence). The CDR3 is 17 amino acids. Deletions cut 5 bases from V and 7 bases from J, with 23 bases between.

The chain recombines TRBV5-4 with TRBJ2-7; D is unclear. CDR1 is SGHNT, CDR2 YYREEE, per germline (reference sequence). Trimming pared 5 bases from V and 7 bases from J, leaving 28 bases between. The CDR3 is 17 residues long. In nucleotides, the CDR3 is TGTGCCAGCAGACACGCGTCAGGCCGTAATTCCTACAATGAGCAGTACTTC. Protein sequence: CASRHASGRNSYNEQYF.

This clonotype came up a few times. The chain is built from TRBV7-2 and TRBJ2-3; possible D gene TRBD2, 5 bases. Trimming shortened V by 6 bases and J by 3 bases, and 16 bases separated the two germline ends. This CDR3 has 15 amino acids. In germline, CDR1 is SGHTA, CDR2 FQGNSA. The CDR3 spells CASRPLGVETDTQYF. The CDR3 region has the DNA TGTGCCAGCAGACCACTAGGAGTAGAGACAGATACGCAGTATTTT.

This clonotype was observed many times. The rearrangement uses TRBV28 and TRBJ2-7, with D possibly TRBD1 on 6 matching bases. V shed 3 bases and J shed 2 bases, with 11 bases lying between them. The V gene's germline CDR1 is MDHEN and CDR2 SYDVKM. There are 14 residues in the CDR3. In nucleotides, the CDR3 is TGTGCCAGCAGTTTGGTAGGACAGACCTACGAGCAGTACTTC. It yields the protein CASSLVGQTYEQYF.

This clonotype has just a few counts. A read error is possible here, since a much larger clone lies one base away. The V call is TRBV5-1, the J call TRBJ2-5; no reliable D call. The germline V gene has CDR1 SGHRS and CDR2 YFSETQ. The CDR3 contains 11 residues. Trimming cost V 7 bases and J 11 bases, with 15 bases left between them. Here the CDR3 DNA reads TGCGCCAGCGGTGAATACAATGAGCAGTACTTC. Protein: CASGEYNEQYF.

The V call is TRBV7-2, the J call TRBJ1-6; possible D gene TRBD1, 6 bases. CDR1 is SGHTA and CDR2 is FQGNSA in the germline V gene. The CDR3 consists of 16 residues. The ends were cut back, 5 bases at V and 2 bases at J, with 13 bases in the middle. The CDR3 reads CASSIAGVPYNSPLHF. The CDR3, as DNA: TGTGCCAGCAGCATTGCAGGGGTACCCTATAATTCACCCCTCCACTTT. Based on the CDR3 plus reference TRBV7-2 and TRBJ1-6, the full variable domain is GAGVSQSPSNKVTEKGKDVELRCDPISGHTALYWYRQSLGQGLEFLIYFQGNSAPDKSGLPSDRFSAERTGGSVSTLTIQRTQQEDSAVYLCASSIAGVPYNSPLHFGNGTRLTVT.

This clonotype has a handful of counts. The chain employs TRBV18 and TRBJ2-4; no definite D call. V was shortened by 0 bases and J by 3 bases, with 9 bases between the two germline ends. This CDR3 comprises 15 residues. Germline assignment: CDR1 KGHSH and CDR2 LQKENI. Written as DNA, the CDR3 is TGTGCCAGCTCACCACCGGTGGGGTTCAAAAACATTCAGTACTTC. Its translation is CASSPPVGFKNIQYF.

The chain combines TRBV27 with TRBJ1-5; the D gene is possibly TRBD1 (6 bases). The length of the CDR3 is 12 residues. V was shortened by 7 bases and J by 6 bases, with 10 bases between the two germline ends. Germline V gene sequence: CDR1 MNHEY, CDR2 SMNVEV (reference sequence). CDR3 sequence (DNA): TGTGCCAGCAAAGGGGGAGGTCAGCCCCAGCATTTT. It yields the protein CASKGGGQPQHF.

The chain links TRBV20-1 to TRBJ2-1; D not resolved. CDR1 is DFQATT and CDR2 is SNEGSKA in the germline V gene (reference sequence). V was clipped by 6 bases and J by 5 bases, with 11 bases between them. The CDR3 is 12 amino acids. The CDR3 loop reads CSAPDLNNEQFF. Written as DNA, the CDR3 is TGCAGTGCCCCCGACTTGAACAATGAGCAGTTCTTC.

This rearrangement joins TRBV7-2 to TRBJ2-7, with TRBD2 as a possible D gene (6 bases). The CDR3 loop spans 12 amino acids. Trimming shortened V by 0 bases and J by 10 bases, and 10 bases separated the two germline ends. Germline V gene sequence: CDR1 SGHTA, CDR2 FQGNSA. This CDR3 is CASSLAGGVQYF. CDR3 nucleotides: TGTGCCAGCAGCTTAGCGGGAGGTGTCCAGTACTTC.

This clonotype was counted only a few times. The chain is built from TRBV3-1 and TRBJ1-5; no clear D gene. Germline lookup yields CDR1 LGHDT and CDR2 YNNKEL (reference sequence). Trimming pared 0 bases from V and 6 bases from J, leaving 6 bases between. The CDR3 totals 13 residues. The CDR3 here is CASSQDTGQPQHF. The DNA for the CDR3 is TGTGCCAGCAGCCAAGATACTGGTCAGCCCCAGCATTTT.

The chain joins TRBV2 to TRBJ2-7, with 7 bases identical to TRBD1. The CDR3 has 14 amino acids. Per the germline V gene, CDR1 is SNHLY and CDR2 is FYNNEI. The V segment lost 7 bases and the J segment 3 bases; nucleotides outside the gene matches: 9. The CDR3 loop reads CASTSGQDGYEQYF. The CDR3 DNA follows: TGTGCCAGCACGTCCGGACAGGATGGCTACGAGCAGTACTTC.

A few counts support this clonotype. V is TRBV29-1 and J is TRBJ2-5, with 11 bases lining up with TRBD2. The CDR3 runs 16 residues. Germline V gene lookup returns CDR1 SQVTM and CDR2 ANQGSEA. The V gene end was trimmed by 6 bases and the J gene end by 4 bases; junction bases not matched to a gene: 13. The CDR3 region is CSVGSGRAERGETQYF. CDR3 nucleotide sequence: TGCAGCGTCGGTAGCGGGAGGGCCGAGAGAGGAGAGACCCAGTACTTC.

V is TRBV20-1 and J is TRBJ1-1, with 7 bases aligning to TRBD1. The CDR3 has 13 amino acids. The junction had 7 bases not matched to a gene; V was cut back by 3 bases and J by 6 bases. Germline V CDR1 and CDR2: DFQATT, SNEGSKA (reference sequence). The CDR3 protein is CSASSGGRAEAFF. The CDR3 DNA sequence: TGCAGTGCTAGTTCAGGGGGAAGGGCTGAAGCTTTCTTT.

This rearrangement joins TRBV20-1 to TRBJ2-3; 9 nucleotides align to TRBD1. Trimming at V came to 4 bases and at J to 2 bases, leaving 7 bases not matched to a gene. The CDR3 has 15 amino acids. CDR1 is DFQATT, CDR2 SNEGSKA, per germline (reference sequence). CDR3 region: CSANIGQGTTDTQYF. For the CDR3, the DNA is TGCAGTGCTAACATAGGACAGGGGACCACAGATACGCAGTATTTT.

This CDR3 reads CASSPITSTSGSYYEQYF. The CDR3 DNA reads TGTGCCAGCAGCCCTATAACCTCGACTAGCGGGAGTTATTACGAGCAGTACTTC. The chain is built from TRBV7-2 and TRBJ2-7, with 12 nucleotides matching TRBD2. The CDR3 runs to 18 residues. Germline V lookup: CDR1 SGHTA, CDR2 FQGNSA. Trimming removed 5 bases from V and 4 bases from J; junction bases left unmatched: 15.

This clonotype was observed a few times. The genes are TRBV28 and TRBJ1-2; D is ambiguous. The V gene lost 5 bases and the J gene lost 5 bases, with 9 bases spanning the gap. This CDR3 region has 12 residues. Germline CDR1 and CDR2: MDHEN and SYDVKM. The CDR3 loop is CASSGEIYGYTF. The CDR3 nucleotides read TGTGCCAGCAGTGGGGAGATTTATGGCTACACCTTC.

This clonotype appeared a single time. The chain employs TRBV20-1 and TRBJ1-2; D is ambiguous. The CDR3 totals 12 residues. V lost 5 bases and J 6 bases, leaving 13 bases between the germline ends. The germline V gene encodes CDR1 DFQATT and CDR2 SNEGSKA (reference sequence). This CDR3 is CSAAGYSDGYTF. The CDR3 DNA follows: TGCAGTGCTGCGGGATACTCTGATGGCTACACCTTC.

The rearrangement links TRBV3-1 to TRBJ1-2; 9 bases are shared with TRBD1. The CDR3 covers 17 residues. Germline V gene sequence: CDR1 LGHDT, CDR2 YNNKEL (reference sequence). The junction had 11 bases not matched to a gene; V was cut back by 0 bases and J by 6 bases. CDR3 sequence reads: CASSQELWGTGKNGYTF. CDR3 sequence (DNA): TGTGCCAGCAGCCAAGAACTTTGGGGGACAGGGAAGAATGGCTACACCTTC.

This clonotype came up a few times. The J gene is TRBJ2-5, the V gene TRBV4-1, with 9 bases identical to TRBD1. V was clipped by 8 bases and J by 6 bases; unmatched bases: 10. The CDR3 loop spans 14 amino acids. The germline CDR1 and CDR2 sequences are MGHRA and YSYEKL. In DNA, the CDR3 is TGCGCCAGCGGGGGACAGGGCGTAAATCAGACCCAGTACTTC. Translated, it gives CASGGQGVNQTQYF.

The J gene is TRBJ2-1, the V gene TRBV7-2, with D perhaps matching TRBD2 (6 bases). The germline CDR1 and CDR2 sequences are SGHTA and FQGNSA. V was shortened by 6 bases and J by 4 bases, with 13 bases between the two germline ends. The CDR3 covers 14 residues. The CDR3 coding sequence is TGTGCCAGCAGGAATCTAGCGTATTACAATGAGCAGTTCTTC. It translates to CASRNLAYYNEQFF.

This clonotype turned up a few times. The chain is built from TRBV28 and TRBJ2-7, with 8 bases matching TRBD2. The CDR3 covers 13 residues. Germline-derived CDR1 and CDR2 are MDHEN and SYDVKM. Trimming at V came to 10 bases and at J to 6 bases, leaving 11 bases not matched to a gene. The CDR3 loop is CAILDGGGSEQYF. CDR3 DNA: TGTGCCATCCTGGACGGGGGGGGCAGCGAGCAGTACTTC. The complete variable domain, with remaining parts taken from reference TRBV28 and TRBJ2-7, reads DVKVTQSSRYLVKRTGEKVFLECVQDMDHENMFWYRQDPGLGLRLIYFSYDVKMKEKGDIPEGYSVSREKKERFSLILESASTNQTSMYLCAILDGGGSEQYFGPGTRLTVT.

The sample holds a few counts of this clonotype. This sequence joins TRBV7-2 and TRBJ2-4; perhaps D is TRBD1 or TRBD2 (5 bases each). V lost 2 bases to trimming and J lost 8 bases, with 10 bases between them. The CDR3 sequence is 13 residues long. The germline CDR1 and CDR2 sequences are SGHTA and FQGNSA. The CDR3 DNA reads TGTGCCAGCAGCTTAAGTTTGGGGGACATTCAGTACTTC. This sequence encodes CASSLSLGDIQYF.

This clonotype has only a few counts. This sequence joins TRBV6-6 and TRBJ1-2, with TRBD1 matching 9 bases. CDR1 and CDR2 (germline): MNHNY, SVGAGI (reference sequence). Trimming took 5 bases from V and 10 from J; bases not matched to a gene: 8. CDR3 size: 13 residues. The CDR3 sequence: CASSNRGRRAYTF. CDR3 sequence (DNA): TGTGCCAGCAGTAACAGGGGGCGCAGGGCCTACACCTTC.